A single sample is the source of the 5 T cell receptor beta chains below, sequenced in a study of T cells in Graves' hyperthyroidism and ophthalmopathy. Amplification of TCR beta CDR3 regions used RNA as the template. HTBI primers were the set used in a first-round RT-PCR of the TCR CDR3. From the multiplex PCR reads, TCRdb called clonotypes with MiXCR, one entry per CDR3 protein. The sample carries 500,000 to 600,000 distinct CDR3 sequences, approximately 20% recorded once. Sample: blood. These receptors all stem from a man between 35 and 55 years old with Graves' ophthalmopathy.

CDR3 DNA sequence: TGTGCCAGCTCCGGGACAGGGGCAGGCGAGCAGTACTTC. It encodes CASSGTGAGEQYF. The chain joins TRBV25-1 to TRBJ2-7, with TRBD1 identical over 10 bases. The J segment lost 6 bases and the V segment lost 8 bases, leaving 7 bases of the junction unmatched. The CDR3 consists of 13 residues. Germline V gives CDR1 MGHDK, CDR2 SYGVNS.

The chain employs TRBV20-1 and TRBJ2-5, with a tentative D call TRBD2 (6 bases). Germline lookup yields CDR1 DFQATT and CDR2 SNEGSKA (reference sequence). V shed 2 bases and J shed 2 bases, with 9 bases lying between them. This CDR3 comprises 13 residues. The DNA for the CDR3 is TGCAGTGCTAGAATAGCGGAACAAGAGACCCAGTACTTC. Translation: CSARIAEQETQYF.

This clonotype was recorded a few times. The J gene is TRBJ1-2, the V gene TRBV6-5; the match to TRBD1 covers 9 bases. The CDR3 runs 15 residues. Looked up from germline, CDR1 is MNHEY and CDR2 is SVGAGI. V lost 4 bases to trimming and J lost 6 bases; unmatched junction nucleotides: 9. CDR3 coding DNA: TGTGCCAGCAGTTCCCTTGGGACAGGGCAGCATGGCTACACCTTC. It specifies CASSSLGTGQHGYTF.

This clonotype was observed a few times. The gene calls are TRBV6-1 and TRBJ1-5; no definite D call. Trimming removed 6 bases at V and 5 bases at J, with 14 bases between. This CDR3 is built from 14 residues. Germline V gene lookup returns CDR1 MNHNS and CDR2 SASEGT. The CDR3 protein is CASSLVGVDQPQHF. In DNA, the CDR3 is TGTGCCAGCAGCCTAGTAGGTGTTGATCAGCCCCAGCATTTT.

Ten or more counts support this clonotype. The V call is TRBV5-1, the J call TRBJ1-1; 7 bases align to TRBD1. The germline CDR1 and CDR2 sequences are SGHRS and YFSETQ. CDR3 size: 15 residues. J lost 4 bases, V lost 4 bases, and 10 bases had no gene match. The CDR3 DNA reads TGCGCCAGCAGCCTCCAGGGGGTAAGAACCACTGAAGCTTTCTTT. This encodes CASSLQGVRTTEAFF. The full variable domain, completed using reference TRBV5-1 and TRBJ1-1, is KAGVTQTPRYLIKTRGQQVTLSCSPISGHRSVSWYQQTPGQGLQFLFEYFSETQRNKGNFPGRFSGRQFSNSRSEMNVSTLELGDSALYLCASSLQGVRTTEAFFGQGTRLTVV.